Following are 19 T cell receptor beta chains from one sample sequenced in a study of CD8+ T cells in alopecia areata. Treatment reported: oral pan-JAK inhibitor, 5-10 mg twice daily. The authors extracted RNA and reverse transcribed it into cDNA as the sequencing template. Libraries were prepared by immunoSEQ multiplex PCR; TCRdb keeps only in-frame clonotypes and omits some of them. The sample lists approximately 180,000 clones; approximately 52% were seen once. The sample consisted of CD4+ T cells sorted from blood, taken at approximately week 56, from a patient treated with tofacitinib. All receptors come from a human donor with alopecia areata.

The rearrangement links TRBV30 to TRBJ1-5; 9 bases are a match to TRBD1. The CDR3 loop spans 12 amino acids. V was clipped by 6 bases and J by 5 bases; unmatched bases: 2. In germline, CDR1 is GTSNPN, CDR2 SVGIG (reference sequence). CDR3: CACDRGYQPQHF. CDR3 DNA: TGTGCCTGCGACAGGGGGTATCAGCCCCAGCATTTT.

The J gene is TRBJ2-3, the V gene TRBV7-9; 7 bases align to TRBD1. Germline values: CDR1 SEHNR, CDR2 FQNEAQ (reference sequence). The CDR3 contains 15 residues. V gave up 5 bases and J gave up 2 bases; unmatched junction bases: 7. Here the CDR3 reads CASSTRQGITDTQYF. In DNA form, the CDR3 reads TGTGCCAGCAGCACTAGACAGGGAATCACAGATACGCAGTATTTT.

This rearrangement joins TRBV9 to TRBJ1-5, with 7 bases aligning to TRBD1. V lost 3 bases to trimming and J lost 5 bases; unmatched junction nucleotides: 8. Germline loops: CDR1 SGDLS, CDR2 YYNGEE. CDR3 length: 15 amino acids. The CDR3 protein is CASSEGPQGDQPQHF. The CDR3 DNA sequence: TGTGCCAGCAGCGAGGGACCGCAGGGGGATCAGCCCCAGCATTTT.

This sequence joins TRBV2 and TRBJ1-1, with no clear D. The V and J ends lost 6 bases and 1 base respectively, with 18 bases between them. Germline values: CDR1 SNHLY, CDR2 FYNNEI. CDR3 length equals 16 residues. As DNA, the CDR3 is TGTGCCAGCAGCCTTTCTGGAGGCACCTCGAACACTGAAGCTTTCTTT. Its translation is CASSLSGGTSNTEAFF.

The rearrangement links TRBV29-1 to TRBJ2-2, with TRBD1 matching over 9 bases. CDR1 is SQVTM, CDR2 ANQGSEA, per germline. CDR3 length equals 14 residues. The ends lost 4 bases at V and 7 bases at J; junction bases unmatched: 7. CDR3 residues: CSVVAQGAGGELFF. The CDR3 region has the DNA TGCAGCGTTGTTGCACAGGGGGCCGGCGGGGAGCTGTTTTTT.

This clone was detected a few times. The chain recombines TRBV19 with TRBJ2-2; the D is unclear. The V end was cut by 3 bases, the J end by 0 bases, with 5 bases between. The CDR3 totals 14 residues. CDR1 and CDR2 from the germline V gene are LNHDA and SQIVND (reference sequence). This CDR3 is CASSISANTGELFF. For the CDR3, the DNA is TGTGCCAGTAGTATTTCGGCGAACACCGGGGAGCTGTTTTTT.

The rearrangement joins TRBV18 to TRBJ1-6; D not resolved. This CDR3 is built from 15 residues. Deletions cut 2 bases from V and 8 bases from J, with 13 bases between. In germline, CDR1 is KGHSH, CDR2 LQKENI. CDR3 region: CASSPARAGDSPLHF. The CDR3 DNA reads TGTGCCAGCTCACCAGCGAGGGCTGGGGATTCACCCCTCCACTTT.

In this sample, this clone turned up a few times. The chain is built from TRBV6-1 and TRBJ2-3; D is ambiguous. Germline V CDR1 and CDR2: MNHNS, SASEGT. The V and J ends lost 3 bases and 6 bases respectively, with 10 bases between them. The CDR3 is 13 amino acids. The CDR3 loop reads CASSEIKGDTQYF. The CDR3 nucleotides are TGTGCCAGCAGTGAGATCAAAGGGGATACGCAGTATTTT.

The chain couples TRBV29-1 to TRBJ1-1, with a tentative D call TRBD1 (6 bases). The CDR3 sequence is 14 residues long. Germline V gives CDR1 SQVTM, CDR2 ANQGSEA. V shed 4 bases and J shed 2 bases, with 14 bases lying between them. CDR3 protein: CSVVARGRNTEAFF. CDR3 in DNA: TGCAGCGTTGTGGCCAGGGGTCGAAACACTGAAGCTTTCTTT.

The rearrangement uses TRBV12-5 and TRBJ1-2, with D possibly matching TRBD1 (6 bases). Germline V gene lookup returns CDR1 LGHNT and CDR2 FRNRAP. V lost 0 bases and J lost 4, with 15 bases in between. CDR3 length: 16 amino acids. CDR3 sequence (DNA): TGTGCTAGTGGTTTGGTACTGGACAGTAACATCTATGGCTACACCTTC. Amino acid sequence: CASGLVLDSNIYGYTF.

The CDR3 spells CASNPGTGGTGELFF. The CDR3, as DNA: TGTGCCAGTAACCCAGGGACAGGGGGAACCGGGGAGCTGTTTTTT. V usage is TRBV19 and J usage is TRBJ2-2, with TRBD1 matching 11 bases. This CDR3 region has 15 residues. The trim removed 7 bases at V and 5 bases at J, leaving 6 bases unmatched. Germline V gene data show CDR1 as LNHDA and CDR2 as SQIVND (reference sequence).

This rearrangement joins TRBV7-6 to TRBJ1-3, with D possibly being TRBD1 (6 bases). Germline V CDR1 and CDR2: SGHVS, FNYEAQ. This CDR3 is 15 amino acids long. Trimming cost V 5 bases and J 0 bases, with 11 bases left between them. The CDR3 coding sequence is TGTGCCAGCAGCCTCAGGGGTTTCTCTGGAAACACCATATATTTT. Translated: CASSLRGFSGNTIYF.

The count of this clone is one. This rearrangement joins TRBV14 to TRBJ1-2; 7 bases align to TRBD1. Germline CDR1 SGHDN, CDR2 FVKESK. The CDR3 has 14 amino acids. Trimming removed 0 bases from V and 4 bases from J; junction bases left unmatched: 2. CDR3 sequence reads: CASSQEGTAYGYTF. CDR3 nucleotide sequence: TGTGCCAGCAGCCAAGAGGGGACAGCCTATGGCTACACCTTC.

For this clone: The sample holds other DNA sequences that translate to the same CDR3. CDR3 in amino acids: CASSLDGQYNEQFF. CDR3 DNA: TGTGCCAGCAGCTTAGATGGGCAGTACAATGAGCAGTTCTTC. This rearrangement joins TRBV11-2 to TRBJ2-1; D uncertain. Trimming pared 0 bases from V and 4 bases from J, leaving 7 bases between. Germline values: CDR1 SGHAT, CDR2 FQNNGV. The CDR3 is 14 amino acids.

In this sample, this clone turned up once. The chain recombines TRBV30 with TRBJ2-5, with 7 nucleotides matching TRBD2. CDR3 length: 19 residues. V was pared by 1 base and J by 2 bases, with 19 bases of the junction left unmatched. Germline V gives CDR1 GTSNPN, CDR2 SVGIG (reference sequence). CDR3 protein: CAWSASRLGGTFRQETQYF. DNA for the CDR3: TGTGCCTGGAGTGCCTCCCGTCTGGGGGGGACCTTCCGGCAAGAGACCCAGTACTTC.

The V and J genes are TRBV14 and TRBJ2-3; a weak D match, TRBD2 (5 bases). V was clipped by 3 bases and J by 9 bases, with 10 bases between them. The germline gives CDR1 SGHDN, CDR2 FVKESK. The length of the CDR3 is 12 residues. Here the CDR3 reads CASSHGAATQYF. CDR3 nucleotide sequence: TGTGCCAGCAGCCACGGAGCGGCCACGCAGTATTTT.

This clone is a singleton in its sample. The chain employs TRBV5-6 and TRBJ2-7; D not resolved. The V gene's germline CDR1 is SGHDT and CDR2 YYEEEE. V dropped 3 bases and J dropped 9 bases, with 10 bases sitting between them. The CDR3 has 11 amino acids. This CDR3 reads CASSSSLRQYF. The CDR3 coding sequence is TGTGCCAGCAGCTCCAGTCTACGGCAGTACTTC. The variable domain in full, completed from reference TRBV5-6 and TRBJ2-7, reads DAGVTQSPTHLIKTRGQQVTLRCSPKSGHDTVSWYQQALGQGPQFIFQYYEEEERQRGNFPDRFSGHQFPNYSSELNVNALLLGDSALYLCASSSSLRQYFGPGTRLTVT.

J is TRBJ1-1 and V is TRBV29-1, with 7 bases that match TRBD1. CDR3 length: 18 amino acids. V gave up 7 bases and J gave up 3 bases; unmatched junction bases: 23. Germline V gene sequence: CDR1 SQVTM, CDR2 ANQGSEA. Here the CDR3 DNA reads TGCAGCGGGGGGATTCGCCCGGGACAGAGGGAGAAGGACACTGAAGCTTTCTTT. Translating gives CSGGIRPGQREKDTEAFF. The entire variable domain, with the rest obtained from reference TRBV29-1 and TRBJ1-1, is as follows: SAVISQKPSRDICQRGTSLTIQCQVDSQVTMMFWYRQQPGQSLTLIATANQGSEATYESGFVIDKFPISRPNLTFSTLTVSNMSPEDSSIYLCSGGIRPGQREKDTEAFFGQGTRLTVV.

In its sample, this clone was seen once. Written as DNA, the CDR3 is TGTGCCAGCAGTGACGGGGGGGCCACAGATACGCAGTATTTT. Protein: CASSDGGATDTQYF. This chain links TRBV6-4 with TRBJ2-3, with D tentatively TRBD2 (7 bases). V gave up 2 bases and J gave up 2 bases, with 8 bases separating them. CDR1 MRHNA and CDR2 SNTAGT come from the germline V gene. CDR3 length equals 14 residues.